This TCR beta chain was recovered during a study of blood T cells in healthy people across ages. The germline CDR1 and CDR2 sequences are SGHTA and FQGNSA. This CDR3 has 15 residues. The germline V and J ends were trimmed by 5 bases and 5 bases, with 18 bases remaining between them. General study results and limits: A roughly linear fall in TCR beta diversity per million T cells was seen with increasing age. Donors of long life had a larger count of naive CD4+ cells and greater diversity than aged donors.

A second PCR, run for 7 to 11 cycles, used a sample-barcoded 5' primer plus a J-beta primer mix. A single record per CDR3 protein comes from TCRdb applying MiXCR to the 5' RACE reads. The sample yields about a million distinct CDR3 sequences, more than 30% seen once. On this clonotype itself: The antigen is unknown.

The receptor comes from a man aged 18 to 35 in good health. Sequenced sample: blood. This sequence joins TRBV7-2 and TRBJ1-1; D not certain. The CDR3 protein is CASSTDHLGWTEAFF. The CDR3 DNA reads TGTGCCAGCAGCACTGATCATTTAGGGTGGACTGAAGCTTTCTTT.